A selection of T cell receptor beta chains follows, all from one sample in a study of T cells in Graves' hyperthyroidism and ophthalmopathy. TCRdb used MiXCR to reprocess the multiplex PCR reads, holding one entry per CDR3 protein. The table has nearly 600,000 distinct CDR3 sequences, approximately 15% seen once. Sample: blood. These receptors were taken from a woman younger than 30 with Graves' ophthalmopathy. CDR3s include the opening cysteine and the closing phenylalanine or tryptophan. The D gene is left open where the match is weak. Some rows mark clone size as missing; the rest say once, few, many or name a class of expanded clone.

j_gene: TRBJ2-1; d_gene: TRBD2; v_gene: TRBV5-1; abundance: many; len: 17; CDR3nt: TGCGCCAGCAGCTTGGACCCTACTCCCCGGGGGGGCAATGAGCAGTTCTTC; CDR3aa: CASSLDPTPRGGNEQFF
j_gene: TRBJ2-1; d_gene: TRBD2; v_gene: TRBV2; abundance: many; len: 16; CDR3nt: TGTGCCAGCAGTGCTCTGGGTCTAGCGGGAGCCAATGAGCAGTTCTTC; CDR3aa: CASSALGLAGANEQFF
j_gene: TRBJ2-7; d_gene: TRBD1; v_gene: TRBV7-8; abundance: many; len: 14; CDR3nt: TGTGCCAGCAGAATGGGACAGTCCTGGGACGAGCAGTACTTC; CDR3aa: CASRMGQSWDEQYF
j_gene: TRBJ2-5; d_gene: .; v_gene: TRBV2; abundance: many; len: 16; CDR3nt: TGTGCCAGCAGTGAGAGGGTTCTGGGCCAGCGAGAGACCCAGTACTTC; CDR3aa: CASSERVLGQRETQYF
j_gene: TRBJ1-2; d_gene: TRBD1; v_gene: TRBV5-4; abundance: .; len: 15; CDR3nt: TGTGCCAGCAGCGTAACACAGGGGGCGCGATATGGCTACACCTTC; CDR3aa: CASSVTQGARYGYTF
j_gene: TRBJ2-1; d_gene: TRBD2; v_gene: TRBV9; abundance: many; len: 16; CDR3nt: TGTGCCAGCAGCTCAAGGACTAGCGCGATAAACAATGAGCAGTTCTTC; CDR3aa: CASSSRTSAINNEQFF
j_gene: TRBJ2-4; d_gene: .; v_gene: TRBV6-1; abundance: many; len: 15; CDR3nt: TGTGCCAGCCTCCTCGGGGGCTATGGCAAAAACATTCAGTACTTC; CDR3aa: CASLLGGYGKNIQYF
j_gene: TRBJ1-5; d_gene: .; v_gene: TRBV11-3; abundance: many; len: 13; CDR3nt: TGTGCCAGCAGCTCCGGGGTACATCAGCCCCAGCATTTT; CDR3aa: CASSSGVHQPQHF
j_gene: TRBJ1-6; d_gene: .; v_gene: TRBV2; abundance: many; len: 13; CDR3nt: TGTGCCAGCAGCCCCCAGACAAATTCACCCCTCCACTTT; CDR3aa: CASSPQTNSPLHF
j_gene: TRBJ1-1; d_gene: .; v_gene: TRBV18; abundance: many; len: 15; CDR3nt: TGTGCCAGCTCACTTCGACAGGACGGGAACACTGAAGCTTTCTTT; CDR3aa: CASSLRQDGNTEAFF
j_gene: TRBJ2-5; d_gene: .; v_gene: TRBV6-1; abundance: many; len: 14; CDR3nt: TGTGCCAGCGGGCGGGGTGCCAACCAAGAGACCCAGTACTTC; CDR3aa: CASGRGANQETQYF
j_gene: TRBJ1-1; d_gene: .; v_gene: TRBV19; abundance: few; len: 13; CDR3nt: TGTGCCAGTAGTATCTCAGGGAGGACTGAAGCTTTCTTT; CDR3aa: CASSISGRTEAFF
j_gene: TRBJ2-1; d_gene: .; v_gene: TRBV3-1; abundance: many; len: 14; CDR3nt: TGTGCCAGCGGGATGGGGTCAGAAACCTATGAGCAGTTCTTC; CDR3aa: CASGMGSETYEQFF
j_gene: TRBJ1-6; d_gene: .; v_gene: TRBV6-1; abundance: many; len: 14; CDR3nt: TGTGCCAGCAGCCTGGGATTTTATAATTCACCCCTCCACTTT; CDR3aa: CASSLGFYNSPLHF
j_gene: TRBJ2-4; d_gene: TRBD2; v_gene: TRBV11-1; abundance: .; len: 16; CDR3nt: TGTGCCAGCAGCTTCTCGGGACTAGGGACCAAAAACATTCAGTACTTC; CDR3aa: CASSFSGLGTKNIQYF
j_gene: TRBJ1-1; d_gene: .; v_gene: TRBV12-5; abundance: .; len: 15; CDR3nt: TGTGCTAGTGGTTTCCCGGGACTCTTAAACACTGAAGCTTTCTTT; CDR3aa: CASGFPGLLNTEAFF
j_gene: TRBJ2-3; d_gene: TRBD2; v_gene: TRBV7-9; abundance: few; len: 16; CDR3nt: TGTGCCAGCAGCTTAGTGAGCCTAGCGGGGACAGATACGCAGTATTTT; CDR3aa: CASSLVSLAGTDTQYF
j_gene: TRBJ1-1; d_gene: .; v_gene: TRBV11-3; abundance: many; len: 15; CDR3nt: TGTGCCAGCAGCTTACTCCAGGGGATAGGGACTGAAGCTTTCTTT; CDR3aa: CASSLLQGIGTEAFF
j_gene: TRBJ2-1; d_gene: .; v_gene: TRBV13; abundance: many; len: 13; CDR3nt: TGTGCCAGCAGCTCCCCGGATGGCAATGAGCAGTTCTTC; CDR3aa: CASSSPDGNEQFF
j_gene: TRBJ2-2; d_gene: .; v_gene: TRBV4-1; abundance: .; len: 16; CDR3nt: TGCGCCAGCAGCCCCTATACGGGAAGGCACACCGGGGAGCTGTTTTTT; CDR3aa: CASSPYTGRHTGELFF
j_gene: TRBJ2-1; d_gene: .; v_gene: TRBV7-2; abundance: many; len: 13; CDR3nt: TGTGCCAGCAGCCCCCAGCGCTACAATGAGCAGTTCTTC; CDR3aa: CASSPQRYNEQFF
j_gene: TRBJ2-5; d_gene: TRBD2; v_gene: TRBV24-1; abundance: many; len: 19; CDR3nt: TGTGCCACCAGTGATTTCGGTCGACCCGGACTAGCGGGGGCCGAGACCCAGTACTTC; CDR3aa: CATSDFGRPGLAGAETQYF
j_gene: TRBJ1-6; d_gene: .; v_gene: TRBV18; abundance: .; len: 15; CDR3nt: TGTGCCAGCTCACCCGATACCTCCTATAATTCACCCCTCCACTTT; CDR3aa: CASSPDTSYNSPLHF
j_gene: TRBJ1-1; d_gene: TRBD1; v_gene: TRBV11-2; abundance: many; len: 15; CDR3nt: TGTGCCAGCAGCTTTCCGGGACAGGGCCGAACTGAAGCTTTCTTT; CDR3aa: CASSFPGQGRTEAFF
j_gene: TRBJ2-1; d_gene: .; v_gene: TRBV5-1; abundance: many; len: 15; CDR3nt: TGCGCCAGCAGCTTGGGTAGGGTCTCCTACAATGAGCAGTTCTTC; CDR3aa: CASSLGRVSYNEQFF
j_gene: TRBJ2-2; d_gene: .; v_gene: TRBV4-1; abundance: .; len: 15; CDR3nt: TGCGCCAGCAGCCAAGATGGGATTCACACCGGGGAGCTGTTTTTT; CDR3aa: CASSQDGIHTGELFF
j_gene: TRBJ1-5; d_gene: .; v_gene: TRBV9; abundance: many; len: 13; CDR3nt: TGTGCCAGCAGCTCCGGGGGGGGGCAGCCCCAGCATTTT; CDR3aa: CASSSGGGQPQHF
j_gene: TRBJ1-6; d_gene: TRBD1; v_gene: TRBV6-1; abundance: few; len: 17; CDR3nt: TGTGCCAGCAGTGAAGGTCCAGGGGGCTCCTATAATTCACCCCTCCACTTT; CDR3aa: CASSEGPGGSYNSPLHF
j_gene: TRBJ2-7; d_gene: TRBD2; v_gene: TRBV5-8; abundance: .; len: 15; CDR3nt: TGTGCCAGCAGCCGTAGGACTAGCGCATCCTACGAGCAGTACTTC; CDR3aa: CASSRRTSASYEQYF
j_gene: TRBJ2-2; d_gene: .; v_gene: TRBV28; abundance: many; len: 14; CDR3nt: TGTGCCAGCAGTTCAGGGCAGGGTGCCGGGGAGCTGTTTTTT; CDR3aa: CASSSGQGAGELFF
j_gene: TRBJ2-1; d_gene: .; v_gene: TRBV9; abundance: few; len: 18; CDR3nt: TGTGCCAGCAGCGCCCCTCGGAAGGACTATCCAGGTGGCAATGAGCAGTTCTTC; CDR3aa: CASSAPRKDYPGGNEQFF
j_gene: TRBJ1-5; d_gene: .; v_gene: TRBV24-1; abundance: many; len: 13; CDR3nt: TGTGCCACCAGTGATTCAGGTCATCAGCCCCAGCATTTT; CDR3aa: CATSDSGHQPQHF